This TCR beta chain was found in a study of CD8 T cells in ankylosing spondylitis. Study-level results: Characteristic of ankylosing spondylitis blood, it appeared, was a TCR beta motif comprising roughly 8 highly homologous variants. Past research had described some motif variants in reactive arthritis synovial fluid and blood.

The germline V gene encodes CDR1 SEHNR and CDR2 FQNEAQ (reference sequence). J gave up 3 bases and V 5 bases, and 5 bases lay outside the gene matches. The CDR3 runs to 15 residues. This clonotype was counted only a few times. Its antigen is still unknown. The TCR beta libraries were generated through quantitative 5'-RACE incorporating molecular barcodes. TCRdb independently ran MiXCR on the 5' RACE reads; one entry per CDR3 protein. The sample records some 800,000 distinct CDR3 sequences, 10% to 15% being singletons. This sequence joins TRBV7-9 and TRBJ2-7; 12 nucleotides match TRBD2. The sequenced sample consisted of blood, either unsorted or a sorted T cell fraction (not recorded which). The sequence came from a male donor with ankylosing spondylitis. CDR3 amino acids: CASSGGTSGFYEQYF. CDR3 DNA sequence: TGTGCCAGCAGCGGGGGGACTAGCGGGTTCTACGAGCAGTACTTC.